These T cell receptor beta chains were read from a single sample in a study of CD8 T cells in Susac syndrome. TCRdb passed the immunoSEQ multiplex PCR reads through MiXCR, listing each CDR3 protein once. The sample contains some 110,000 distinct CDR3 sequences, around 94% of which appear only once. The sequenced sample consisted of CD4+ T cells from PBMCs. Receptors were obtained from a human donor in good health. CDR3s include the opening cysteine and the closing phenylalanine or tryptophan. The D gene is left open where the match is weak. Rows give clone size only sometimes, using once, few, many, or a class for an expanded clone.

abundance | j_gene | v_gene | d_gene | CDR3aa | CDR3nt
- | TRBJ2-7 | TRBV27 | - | CASSRLQSGGDEQYF | TGTGCCAGCAGCCGGCTCCAATCAGGGGGGGACGAGCAGTACTTC
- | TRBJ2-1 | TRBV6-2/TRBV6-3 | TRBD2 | CASSYVTSGISEQFF | TGTGCCAGCAGTTACGTGACTAGCGGGATTAGTGAGCAGTTCTTC
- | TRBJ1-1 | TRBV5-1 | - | CASSTDGGRVNTEAFF | TGCGCCAGCAGTACGGACGGGGGGCGGGTGAACACTGAAGCTTTCTTT
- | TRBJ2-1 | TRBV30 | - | CAWSYSGSGPYNEQFF | TGTGCCTGGAGTTACTCGGGTAGCGGACCATACAATGAGCAGTTCTTC
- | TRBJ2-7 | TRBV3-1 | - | CASSIGGYEQYF | TGTGCCAGCAGTATCGGGGGCTACGAGCAGTACTTC
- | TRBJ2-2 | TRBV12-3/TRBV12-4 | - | CASSRRESGELFF | TGTGCCAGCAGCCGTCGGGAGTCCGGGGAGCTGTTTTTT
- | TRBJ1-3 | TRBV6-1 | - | CASRLRSGNTIYF | TGTGCCAGCAGACTTCGCTCTGGAAACACCATATATTTT
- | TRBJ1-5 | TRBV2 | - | CASSELDSNQPQHF | TGTGCCAGCAGTGAACTAGACAGCAATCAGCCCCAGCATTTT
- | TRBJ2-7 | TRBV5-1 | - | CASSLVSQTYEQYF | TGCGCCAGCAGCTTGGTAAGTCAGACCTACGAGCAGTACTTC
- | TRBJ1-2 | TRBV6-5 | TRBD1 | CASSYSVQGARYGYTF | TGTGCCAGCAGTTACTCTGTCCAGGGGGCGCGATATGGCTACACCTTC
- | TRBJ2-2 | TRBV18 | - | CASSPPPGLTGELFF | TGTGCCAGCTCACCACCGCCGGGTCTCACCGGGGAGCTGTTTTTT
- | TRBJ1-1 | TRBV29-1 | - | CSVCNGHPKNTEAFF | TGCAGCGTCTGTAATGGACACCCGAAGAACACTGAAGCTTTCTTT
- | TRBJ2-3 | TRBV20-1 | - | CSARDIAVLAFSTDTQYF | TGCAGTGCTAGGGACATCGCAGTCTTAGCGTTTAGCACAGATACGCAGTATTTT
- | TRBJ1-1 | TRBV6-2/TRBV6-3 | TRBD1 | CASSSGQGILNTEAFF | TGTGCCAGCAGCTCGGGACAGGGGATACTGAACACTGAAGCTTTCTTT
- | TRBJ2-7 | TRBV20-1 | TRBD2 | CSVPPREGRNEQYF | TGCAGTGTTCCCCCGCGGGAGGGCCGTAACGAGCAGTACTTC
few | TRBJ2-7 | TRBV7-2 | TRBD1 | CASSPGTGAYEQYF | TGTGCCAGCAGCCCCGGGACAGGGGCCTACGAGCAGTACTTC